A selection of T cell receptor beta chains follows, all from one sample in a study of cytomegalovirus exposure and HLA in healthy donors. The table came from immunoSEQ multiplex PCR; TCRdb's copy has only in-frame clones and leaves some out. The sample lists fewer than 350,000 clones, over 85% occurring once. Sequencing was carried out using PBMCs. All receptors derive from a woman aged 18-30 years in good health and CMV-seronegative. The CDR3 runs from the conserved cysteine through the conserved F or W. A D gene is named only where the DNA matches it firmly. A clone size is listed for some rows: how often the clone was seen (once, few, many), or a class if it is expanded.

J: TRBJ1-2
V: TRBV10-3
D: TRBD1
size: NA
CDR3: CATTRDRGEGYTF
DNA: TGTGCCACCACCCGTGACAGGGGTGAGGGCTACACCTTC

J: TRBJ2-7
V: TRBV7-3
D: NA
size: NA
CDR3: CASSSYRASEQYF
DNA: TGTGCCAGCAGCTCCTACAGGGCGTCCGAGCAGTACTTC

J: TRBJ1-2
V: TRBV7-9
D: TRBD1
size: once
CDR3: CSSSRLGTDYGYTF
DNA: TGTTCCAGCAGCCGCCTCGGGACAGACTATGGCTACACCTTC

J: TRBJ1-2
V: TRBV7-9
D: NA
size: NA
CDR3: CSSSPTSGREVVNYGYTF
DNA: TGTTCCAGCAGCCCCACATCGGGTAGGGAGGTAGTTAACTATGGCTACACCTTC

J: TRBJ1-4
V: TRBV30
D: NA
size: NA
CDR3: CALRGGANEKLFF
DNA: TGTGCTTTAAGGGGGGGGGCTAATGAAAAACTGTTTTTT

J: TRBJ1-2
V: TRBV27
D: NA
size: NA
CDR3: CASSTSPGALGYTF
DNA: TGTGCCAGCAGTACTTCCCCAGGGGCCCTCGGCTACACCTTC

J: TRBJ2-2
V: TRBV7-8
D: NA
size: NA
CDR3: CASSLVGGGGPGELFF
DNA: TGTGCCAGCAGCTTAGTCGGTGGCGGAGGACCCGGGGAGCTGTTTTTT

J: TRBJ1-3
V: TRBV19
D: NA
size: NA
CDR3: CASSILTGPGNTIYF
DNA: TGTGCCAGTAGTATACTTACAGGGCCAGGAAACACCATATATTTT

J: TRBJ2-2
V: TRBV7-2
D: TRBD1
size: NA
CDR3: CASSPQGLGVFF
DNA: TGTGCCAGCAGCCCACAGGGGCTCGGGGTTTTTTTT

J: TRBJ1-4
V: TRBV4-1
D: NA
size: NA
CDR3: CASSQPPSGRVITNEKLFF
DNA: TGCGCCAGCAGCCAACCCCCGAGTGGGCGAGTAATTACTAATGAAAAACTGTTTTTT

J: TRBJ1-2
V: TRBV19
D: TRBD1
size: NA
CDR3: CASSGGQIPRVNYGYTF
DNA: TGTGCCAGTAGTGGGGGACAGATCCCTCGCGTAAACTATGGCTACACCTTC

J: TRBJ2-3
V: TRBV29-1
D: TRBD1
size: NA
CDR3: CSDGGQGKDTQYF
DNA: TGCAGCGATGGGGGACAGGGGAAAGATACGCAGTATTTT

J: TRBJ2-1
V: TRBV27
D: TRBD1
size: NA
CDR3: CASSILQGPSSYNEQFF
DNA: TGTGCCAGCAGTATACTACAGGGGCCGAGCTCCTACAATGAGCAGTTCTTC

J: TRBJ1-1
V: TRBV13
D: NA
size: NA
CDR3: CASSLGAVPVEAFF
DNA: TGTGCCAGCAGCTTAGGGGCAGTTCCTGTTGAAGCTTTCTTT

J: TRBJ2-5
V: TRBV27
D: TRBD1
size: once
CDR3: CASSLEGAAQETQYF
DNA: TGTGCCAGCAGCTTAGAGGGGGCGGCCCAAGAGACCCAGTACTTC

J: TRBJ2-1
V: TRBV6-1
D: TRBD2
size: once
CDR3: CASMSPSGAYNEQFF
DNA: TGTGCCAGCATGAGCCCTAGCGGGGCCTACAATGAGCAGTTCTTC

J: TRBJ1-1
V: TRBV19
D: TRBD1
size: few
CDR3: CASSIMGQGITEAFF
DNA: TGTGCCAGTAGTATTATGGGACAGGGAATCACTGAAGCTTTCTTT

J: TRBJ2-7
V: TRBV5-1
D: TRBD1
size: NA
CDR3: CASSLVPGTGYEQYF
DNA: TGCGCCAGCAGCTTGGTTCCCGGGACAGGCTACGAGCAGTACTTC

J: TRBJ1-3
V: TRBV28
D: NA
size: NA
CDR3: CASSLGSRSGNTIYF
DNA: TGTGCCAGCAGTTTAGGGTCCAGGTCTGGAAACACCATATATTTT

J: TRBJ1-4
V: TRBV10-3
D: NA
size: NA
CDR3: CAIKEALGEKLFF
DNA: TGTGCCATAAAGGAGGCTTTGGGGGAAAAACTGTTTTTT

J: TRBJ1-3
V: TRBV10-1
D: TRBD1
size: once
CDR3: CASSGTPGQGGNTIYF
DNA: TGCGCCAGCAGTGGTACCCCGGGACAGGGCGGAAACACCATATATTTT

J: TRBJ1-1
V: TRBV6-1
D: NA
size: NA
CDR3: CASSARNTEAFF
DNA: TGTGCCAGCAGTGCCAGGAACACTGAAGCTTTCTTT